The next 29 T cell receptor beta chains were all read from a single sample in a study of vaccination effects on CD4 cells after COVID-19. Assay: immunoSEQ multiplex PCR; the TCRdb copy retains only in-frame clones and omits some. The sample has around 50,000 clones; approximately 65% are singletons. After less than twelve days in culture, the CD4+ T cells were isolated. Antigens for these TCRs are unknown. This specimen was CD4+ T cells from PBMCs cultured without peptide, taken before COVID-19 vaccination. The receptors here all came from a human donor who received a COVID-19 vaccine.

With regard to this clone: At the DNA level, this CDR3 is encoded by other sequences in the same sample as well. The gene calls are TRBV30 and TRBJ1-2; TRBD1 matches at 8 bases. Trimming at V came to 5 bases and at J to 7 bases, leaving 0 bases not matched to a gene. Germline V gene lookup returns CDR1 GTSNPN and CDR2 SVGIG (reference sequence). CDR3 size: 10 residues. The CDR3 DNA reads TGTGCCTGGGACAGGGGTGGCTACACCTTC. This encodes CAWDRGGYTF.

This chain connects TRBV19 to TRBJ1-5; a possible D gene is TRBD1 (5 bases). The CDR3 has 16 residues. CDR1 LNHDA and CDR2 SQIVND come from the germline V gene (reference sequence). V was clipped by 3 bases and J by 2 bases, with 14 bases between them. The CDR3 protein is CASSIGRGRGNQPQHF. CDR3 sequence (DNA): TGTGCCAGTAGTATTGGGAGGGGAAGGGGCAATCAGCCCCAGCATTTT.

This clone appeared a few times. V gene TRBV7-9 combines with J gene TRBJ1-2, with D possibly matching TRBD1 (5 bases). V lost 11 bases to trimming and J lost 0 bases, with 13 bases between them. Germline lookup yields CDR1 SEHNR and CDR2 FQNEAQ (reference sequence). The CDR3 has 13 residues. The CDR3 DNA is TGTGCCGGTGAGAGCAGGGCTAACTATGGCTACACCTTC. Translating gives CAGESRANYGYTF.

The chain carries TRBV5-4 and TRBJ2-1; possible D gene TRBD2, 6 bases. Trimming cost V 4 bases and J 9 bases, with 11 bases left between them. Germline CDR1 SGHNT, CDR2 YYREEE (reference sequence). The CDR3 is 12 amino acids. CDR3: CASSLDYGEQFF. The CDR3 DNA reads TGTGCCAGCAGCCTGGACTACGGTGAGCAGTTCTTC. Together with reference TRBV5-4 and TRBJ2-1, the CDR3 gives the full variable domain: ETGVTQSPTHLIKTRGQQVTLRCSSQSGHNTVSWYQQALGQGPQFIFQYYREEENGRGNFPPRFSGLQFPNYSSELNVNALELDDSALYLCASSLDYGEQFFGPGTRLTVL.

The genes are TRBV5-1 and TRBJ1-2; D ambiguous. In germline, CDR1 is SGHRS, CDR2 YFSETQ. Trimming removed 0 bases at V and 12 bases at J, with 18 bases between. The CDR3 length is 14 residues. The CDR3 DNA sequence: TGCGCCAGCAGCTTGGCCTCGGAAAAGGAGAGTCACACCTTC. Translating it yields CASSLASEKESHTF.

This clone is a singleton in its sample. The CDR3 sequence is CATKRDRGVNEQYF. The CDR3 DNA reads TGTGCCACCAAGCGGGACAGGGGAGTTAACGAGCAGTACTTC. This chain connects TRBV19 to TRBJ2-7, with 10 bases lining up with TRBD1. Germline trimming cut 10 bases from V and 5 bases from J; bases unmatched to any gene: 11. The CDR3 is made up of 14 amino acids. Per germline, CDR1 LNHDA and CDR2 SQIVND (reference sequence).

This clone was seen a handful of times. The chain uses TRBV7-2 and TRBJ1-2, with D possibly matching TRBD1 (5 bases). Germline V gene sequence: CDR1 SGHTA, CDR2 FQGNSA. The length of the CDR3 is 16 residues. V gave up 3 bases and J gave up 3 bases, with 17 bases separating them. The CDR3 reads CASSFNSGGQDYGYTF. The CDR3 region has the DNA TGTGCCAGCAGCTTCAATTCGGGGGGTCAGGACTATGGCTACACCTTC.

This sequence joins TRBV4-1 and TRBJ2-3, with 8 bases matching TRBD2. This CDR3 comprises 17 residues. The J segment lost 1 base and the V segment lost 4 bases, leaving 10 bases of the junction unmatched. The germline CDR1 and CDR2 sequences are MGHRA and YSYEKL. CDR3 sequence: CASSRTGGAGGTDTQYF. The CDR3, as DNA: TGCGCCAGCAGCCGCACCGGGGGAGCGGGGGGCACAGATACGCAGTATTTT.

The gene calls are TRBV2 and TRBJ2-3; 9 nucleotides line up with TRBD2. V was pared by 5 bases and J by 1 base, with 4 bases of the junction left unmatched. CDR3 length: 15 amino acids. The germline V gene has CDR1 SNHLY and CDR2 FYNNEI. The CDR3 DNA reads TGTGCCAGCAGTCCTACTAGCGGGCGCACAGATACGCAGTATTTT. Translated: CASSPTSGRTDTQYF.

V usage is TRBV6-2 or TRBV6-3 and J usage is TRBJ1-1; tentatively, D is TRBD1 (5 bases). The germline V gene encodes CDR1 MNHEY and CDR2 SVGEGT. The CDR3 is 15 residues long. With 5 bases removed from V and 2 bases from J, the gap between germline ends came to 15 bases. CDR3 nucleotides: TGTGCCAGCAGTCCCGGGACGGAGGTAAACACTGAAGCTTTCTTT. This codes for CASSPGTEVNTEAFF.

V is TRBV6-5 and J is TRBJ1-2; D is unresolved. Germline assignment: CDR1 MNHEY and CDR2 SVGAGI. V lost 6 bases to trimming and J lost 8 bases, with 22 bases between them. The CDR3 has 15 amino acids. CDR3 region: CASRRNLAGSGGYTF. The DNA of the CDR3 is TGTGCCAGCAGGCGAAACCTGGCAGGCTCGGGCGGCTACACCTTC.

In nucleotides, the CDR3 is TGCAGTGCTAGTCAAATGGGCACAGATACGCAGTATTTT. Translated: CSASQMGTDTQYF. The rearrangement joins TRBV20-1 to TRBJ2-3, with D unresolved. V was pared by 3 bases and J by 1 base, with 8 bases between. CDR3 length equals 13 residues. The germline V gene encodes CDR1 DFQATT and CDR2 SNEGSKA (reference sequence).

Only one count was recorded for this clone. The chain has TRBV30 and TRBJ1-6; D possibly corresponds to TRBD1 (6 bases). Germline V lookup: CDR1 GTSNPN, CDR2 SVGIG (reference sequence). CDR3 length: 17 residues. The V and J ends lost 2 bases and 4 bases respectively, with 18 bases between them. CDR3 in amino acids: CAWSLEYTQGYNSPLHF. In DNA form, the CDR3 reads TGTGCCTGGAGTCTCGAATACACTCAGGGGTATAATTCACCCCTCCACTTT.

This chain joins TRBV7-9 and TRBJ1-2; 8 bases map to TRBD1. J gave up 8 bases and V 1 base, and 9 bases lay outside the gene matches. CDR1 SEHNR and CDR2 FQNEAQ come from the germline V gene (reference sequence). The CDR3 is made up of 15 amino acids. CDR3 DNA: TGTGCCAGCAGCTTAGGGAAGACAGGGGCGGAAGGCTACACCTTC. This sequence encodes CASSLGKTGAEGYTF.

The V gene is TRBV5-4, the J gene TRBJ1-3; D remains ambiguous. Germline V gene data show CDR1 as SGHNT and CDR2 as YYREEE (reference sequence). Trimming took off 4 bases at V and 0 bases at J, with 14 bases between the two ends. The CDR3 length is 16 residues. The CDR3 loop reads CASSGGGGYSGNTIYF. DNA for the CDR3: TGTGCCAGCAGCGGCGGAGGAGGGTACTCTGGAAACACCATATATTTT.

This clone occurred a few times. The chain carries TRBV5-6 and TRBJ1-5, with D unresolved. CDR3 length equals 14 residues. Trimming pared 0 bases from V and 1 base from J, leaving 5 bases between. The germline V gene encodes CDR1 SGHDT and CDR2 YYEEEE. CDR3 nucleotide sequence: TGTGCCAGCAGCTTGGTTGGGAGCAATCAGCCCCAGCATTTT. Residues: CASSLVGSNQPQHF. Filled out from reference TRBV5-6 and TRBJ1-5, the complete variable domain reads DAGVTQSPTHLIKTRGQQVTLRCSPKSGHDTVSWYQQALGQGPQFIFQYYEEEERQRGNFPDRFSGHQFPNYSSELNVNALLLGDSALYLCASSLVGSNQPQHFGDGTRLSIL.

In its sample, this clone was seen a few times. Other DNA variants within this sample encode the same CDR3. The chain recombines TRBV5-1 with TRBJ2-1; 7 positions match TRBD2. The CDR3 extends over 14 amino acids. Trimming cost V 3 bases and J 4 bases; bases outside gene matches: 4. In germline, CDR1 is SGHRS, CDR2 YFSETQ. CDR3 sequence: CASSSAGSYNEQFF. CDR3 bases: TGCGCCAGCAGCTCAGCGGGGTCTTACAATGAGCAGTTCTTC.

The chain has TRBV5-1 and TRBJ2-2, with D maybe TRBD1 (6 bases). The CDR3 is made up of 15 amino acids. Trimming stripped 5 bases from V and 14 bases from J, with 25 bases between. Germline CDR1 is SGHRS and CDR2 is YFSETQ. The CDR3 loop reads CASRDPGTRFDGLFF. The DNA for the CDR3 is TGCGCCAGCAGGGACCCCGGGACAAGGTTCGATGGTCTGTTTTTT.

This clone has a count of ten or more. This chain links TRBV12-3 or TRBV12-4 with TRBJ1-2, with TRBD1 as a possible D gene (5 bases). V was shortened by 2 bases and J by 7 bases, with 11 bases between the two germline ends. CDR3 size: 13 residues. The CDR3 DNA sequence: TGTGCCAGCAGTTTATCGTCCAGGGCTGGCTACACCTTC. This gives the protein CASSLSSRAGYTF.

The chain couples TRBV7-2 to TRBJ2-1; D perhaps matches TRBD2 (5 bases). V lost 3 bases, J lost 7 bases, and 19 bases lay in between. Germline loops: CDR1 SGHTA, CDR2 FQGNSA. The CDR3 contains 16 residues. The CDR3 sequence is CASSFYAGVLVNEQFF. DNA of the CDR3: TGTGCCAGCAGCTTTTACGCGGGTGTGCTTGTGAATGAGCAGTTCTTC.

This chain links TRBV6-1 with TRBJ1-5, with D possibly being TRBD1 (5 bases). V was clipped by 2 bases and J by 0 bases, with 14 bases between them. This CDR3 is 17 amino acids long. Per the germline V gene, CDR1 is MNHNS and CDR2 is SASEGT. This CDR3 is CASSESGGVYSNQPQHF. For the CDR3, the DNA is TGTGCCAGCAGTGAATCGGGAGGGGTCTATAGCAATCAGCCCCAGCATTTT.

The V gene is TRBV5-4, the J gene TRBJ1-2; the D is unclear. The CDR3 is made up of 16 amino acids. The ends were cut back, 2 bases at V and 8 bases at J, with 22 bases in the middle. Germline CDR1 reads SGHNT; CDR2 reads YYREEE (reference sequence). This CDR3 is CASSLKYGGPKGGYTF. For the CDR3, the DNA is TGTGCCAGCAGCTTAAAGTATGGAGGCCCGAAAGGAGGCTACACCTTC.

The chain is built from TRBV2 and TRBJ1-2; 9 bases match TRBD1. With 6 bases clipped from V and 8 bases from J, the junction kept 7 bases outside the gene matches. The CDR3 is 13 amino acids. Germline loops: CDR1 SNHLY, CDR2 FYNNEI. CDR3 amino acids: CASSTQGARGYTF. As DNA, the CDR3 is TGTGCCAGCAGCACACAGGGGGCCAGGGGCTACACCTTC. The whole variable domain, remainder taken from reference TRBV2 and TRBJ1-2, is EPEVTQTPSHQVTQMGQEVILRCVPISNHLYFYWYRQILGQKVEFLVSFYNNEISEKSEIFDDQFSVERPDGSNFTLKIRSTKLEDSAMYFCASSTQGARGYTFGSGTRLTVV.

The chain combines TRBV28 with TRBJ1-1; a possible D gene is TRBD1 (6 bases). Trimming cost V 5 bases and J 8 bases, with 9 bases left between them. The CDR3 runs to 11 residues. Germline-derived CDR1 and CDR2 are MDHEN and SYDVKM. The CDR3 loop reads CASSLGQEAFF. The DNA of the CDR3 is TGTGCCAGCAGTCTAGGACAGGAAGCTTTCTTT. The full variable domain, in which reference TRBV28 and TRBJ1-1 provide the parts outside the CDR3, is DVKVTQSSRYLVKRTGEKVFLECVQDMDHENMFWYRQDPGLGLRLIYFSYDVKMKEKGDIPEGYSVSREKKERFSLILESASTNQTSMYLCASSLGQEAFFGQGTRLTVV.

The chain's CDR3 is CAWSVGGISYNEQFF. The CDR3, as DNA: TGTGCCTGGAGTGTTGGGGGGATCTCCTACAATGAGCAGTTCTTC. V is TRBV30 and J is TRBJ2-1; D is perhaps TRBD2 (6 bases). This CDR3 spans 15 amino acids. V dropped 0 bases and J dropped 0 bases, with 9 bases sitting between them. Germline V lookup: CDR1 GTSNPN, CDR2 SVGIG (reference sequence).

This chain links TRBV11-2 with TRBJ2-1; the match to TRBD2 covers 11 bases. This CDR3 has 15 amino acids. Germline V gives CDR1 SGHAT, CDR2 FQNNGV. Trimming removed 6 bases from V and 4 bases from J; junction bases left unmatched: 5. The CDR3 reads CASRVGLAEYNEQFF. CDR3 bases: TGTGCCAGCAGGGTGGGACTAGCGGAATACAATGAGCAGTTCTTC. The entire variable domain, with the rest obtained from reference TRBV11-2 and TRBJ2-1, is as follows: EAGVAQSPRYKIIEKRQSVAFWCNPISGHATLYWYQQILGQGPKLLIQFQNNGVVDDSQLPKDRFSAERLKGVDSTLKIQPAKLEDSAVYLCASRVGLAEYNEQFFGPGTRLTVL.

The chain uses TRBV6-6 and TRBJ1-5; D not resolved. Per the germline V gene, CDR1 is MNHNY and CDR2 is SVGAGI (reference sequence). The CDR3 has 14 amino acids. Trimming cost V 7 bases and J 7 bases, with 17 bases left between them. Written as DNA, the CDR3 is TGTGCCAGCACCCAAACGGATTCTCAGCAGCCCCAGCATTTT. It specifies CASTQTDSQQPQHF.

With regard to this clone: Other DNA sequences in the same sample also yield this CDR3. The chain carries TRBV18 and TRBJ1-2; weak D call: TRBD1 (6 bases). The V and J ends lost 3 bases and 8 bases respectively, with 13 bases between them. This CDR3 contains 13 residues. CDR1 is KGHSH and CDR2 is LQKENI in the germline V gene. In nucleotides, the CDR3 is TGTGCCAGCTCACCTTCGGACAGTCGGGGCTACACCTTC. Residues: CASSPSDSRGYTF. Full variable domain (remainder filled in from reference TRBV18 and TRBJ1-2): NAGVMQNPRHLVRRRGQEARLRCSPMKGHSHVYWYRQLPEEGLKFMVYLQKENIIDESGMPKERFSAEFPKEGPSILRIQQVVRGDSAAYFCASSPSDSRGYTFGSGTRLTVV.

This sequence joins TRBV6-5 and TRBJ2-7; D is ambiguous. The CDR3 spans 14 residues. Trimming removed 7 bases from V and 0 bases from J, with 13 bases in between. Germline CDR1 reads MNHEY; CDR2 reads SVGAGI. In DNA form, the CDR3 reads TGTGCCAGCAAGGGCAGCGTGCCCTCCTACGAGCAGTACTTC. Protein product: CASKGSVPSYEQYF.